This entry is about one T cell receptor beta chain. The data were obtained in a study of blood T cell repertoires in COVID-19. Study summary: Sites across the United States, Italy and Spain contributed samples from acute and convalescent COVID-19. Sources were T cells, B-cell-depleted T cells, or PBMCs; the material itself was cDNA or gDNA.

Per the original data handling: Cell counts per sample came from amplifying reference gene primers. Sequencing used immunoSEQ multiplex PCR; TCRdb keeps in-frame clones, though not all of them. For V, J and clone size, that table is used; D and trimming come from the DNA. This table has 150,000 to 200,000 clones, more than 80% appearing once. With 3 bases removed from V and 1 base from J, the gap between germline ends came to 12 bases. This CDR3 contains 15 residues. CDR1 and CDR2 from the germline V gene are SNHLY and FYNNEI. The receptor was isolated from a human donor in a cohort sampled during active COVID-19. The sequenced sample consisted of peripheral blood. V and J are TRBV2 and TRBJ2-5; no clear D. DNA of the CDR3: TGTGCCAGCAGTGAGGTCAGCGATCCCCAAGAGACCCAGTACTTC. This encodes CASSEVSDPQETQYF.